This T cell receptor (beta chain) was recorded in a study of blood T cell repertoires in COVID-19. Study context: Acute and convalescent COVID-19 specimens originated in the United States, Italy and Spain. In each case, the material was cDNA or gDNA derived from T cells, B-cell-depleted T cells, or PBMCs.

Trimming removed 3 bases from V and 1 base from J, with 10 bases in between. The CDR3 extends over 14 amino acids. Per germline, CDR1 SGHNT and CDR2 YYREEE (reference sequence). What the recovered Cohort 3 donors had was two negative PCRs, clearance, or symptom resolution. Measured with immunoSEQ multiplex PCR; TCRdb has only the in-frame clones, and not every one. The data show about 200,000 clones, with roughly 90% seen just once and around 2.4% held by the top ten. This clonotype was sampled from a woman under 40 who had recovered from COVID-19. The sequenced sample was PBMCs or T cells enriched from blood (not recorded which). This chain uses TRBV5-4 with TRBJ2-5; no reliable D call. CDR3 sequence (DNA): TGTGCCAGCAGCTCGACGACACTCCAAGAGACCCAGTACTTC. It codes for CASSSTTLQETQYF.